A single TCR beta chain is shown here with its context. The data were obtained in a study of blood T cell repertoires in COVID-19. In the study overall: Whether acute or convalescent, the COVID-19 samples came from the United States, Italy and Spain. T cells, B-cell-depleted T cells, or PBMCs supplied cDNA or gDNA.

In the original workflow: Nucleated cell counts were estimated from reference gene primer amplification. Clones were read by immunoSEQ multiplex PCR, and TCRdb kept only the in-frame ones, dropping some. V and J calls plus clone size are reproduced from that table; the DNA served to infer D and trimming. The sample carries fewer than 200,000 clones, 70% to 85% recorded once. V was trimmed by 5 bases and J by 0 bases, leaving 12 bases between them. Germline CDR1 reads SGDLS; CDR2 reads YYNGEE. CDR3 length: 15 residues. The rearrangement links TRBV9 to TRBJ1-3; D might be TRBD1 (6 bases). The sample consisted of peripheral blood. The receptor's source is a man aged 60 to 69 who had recovered from COVID-19. CDR3 nucleotides: TGTGCCAGCAGTGGACAGCCAGACTCTGGAAACACCATATATTTT. Amino acids: CASSGQPDSGNTIYF. Looking up the rest from reference TRBV9 and TRBJ1-3 gives the full variable domain: DSGVTQTPKHLITATGQRVTLRCSPRSGDLSVYWYQQSLDQGLQFLIQYYNGEERAKGNILERFSAQQFPDLHSELNLSSLELGDSALYFCASSGQPDSGNTIYFGEGSWLTVV.